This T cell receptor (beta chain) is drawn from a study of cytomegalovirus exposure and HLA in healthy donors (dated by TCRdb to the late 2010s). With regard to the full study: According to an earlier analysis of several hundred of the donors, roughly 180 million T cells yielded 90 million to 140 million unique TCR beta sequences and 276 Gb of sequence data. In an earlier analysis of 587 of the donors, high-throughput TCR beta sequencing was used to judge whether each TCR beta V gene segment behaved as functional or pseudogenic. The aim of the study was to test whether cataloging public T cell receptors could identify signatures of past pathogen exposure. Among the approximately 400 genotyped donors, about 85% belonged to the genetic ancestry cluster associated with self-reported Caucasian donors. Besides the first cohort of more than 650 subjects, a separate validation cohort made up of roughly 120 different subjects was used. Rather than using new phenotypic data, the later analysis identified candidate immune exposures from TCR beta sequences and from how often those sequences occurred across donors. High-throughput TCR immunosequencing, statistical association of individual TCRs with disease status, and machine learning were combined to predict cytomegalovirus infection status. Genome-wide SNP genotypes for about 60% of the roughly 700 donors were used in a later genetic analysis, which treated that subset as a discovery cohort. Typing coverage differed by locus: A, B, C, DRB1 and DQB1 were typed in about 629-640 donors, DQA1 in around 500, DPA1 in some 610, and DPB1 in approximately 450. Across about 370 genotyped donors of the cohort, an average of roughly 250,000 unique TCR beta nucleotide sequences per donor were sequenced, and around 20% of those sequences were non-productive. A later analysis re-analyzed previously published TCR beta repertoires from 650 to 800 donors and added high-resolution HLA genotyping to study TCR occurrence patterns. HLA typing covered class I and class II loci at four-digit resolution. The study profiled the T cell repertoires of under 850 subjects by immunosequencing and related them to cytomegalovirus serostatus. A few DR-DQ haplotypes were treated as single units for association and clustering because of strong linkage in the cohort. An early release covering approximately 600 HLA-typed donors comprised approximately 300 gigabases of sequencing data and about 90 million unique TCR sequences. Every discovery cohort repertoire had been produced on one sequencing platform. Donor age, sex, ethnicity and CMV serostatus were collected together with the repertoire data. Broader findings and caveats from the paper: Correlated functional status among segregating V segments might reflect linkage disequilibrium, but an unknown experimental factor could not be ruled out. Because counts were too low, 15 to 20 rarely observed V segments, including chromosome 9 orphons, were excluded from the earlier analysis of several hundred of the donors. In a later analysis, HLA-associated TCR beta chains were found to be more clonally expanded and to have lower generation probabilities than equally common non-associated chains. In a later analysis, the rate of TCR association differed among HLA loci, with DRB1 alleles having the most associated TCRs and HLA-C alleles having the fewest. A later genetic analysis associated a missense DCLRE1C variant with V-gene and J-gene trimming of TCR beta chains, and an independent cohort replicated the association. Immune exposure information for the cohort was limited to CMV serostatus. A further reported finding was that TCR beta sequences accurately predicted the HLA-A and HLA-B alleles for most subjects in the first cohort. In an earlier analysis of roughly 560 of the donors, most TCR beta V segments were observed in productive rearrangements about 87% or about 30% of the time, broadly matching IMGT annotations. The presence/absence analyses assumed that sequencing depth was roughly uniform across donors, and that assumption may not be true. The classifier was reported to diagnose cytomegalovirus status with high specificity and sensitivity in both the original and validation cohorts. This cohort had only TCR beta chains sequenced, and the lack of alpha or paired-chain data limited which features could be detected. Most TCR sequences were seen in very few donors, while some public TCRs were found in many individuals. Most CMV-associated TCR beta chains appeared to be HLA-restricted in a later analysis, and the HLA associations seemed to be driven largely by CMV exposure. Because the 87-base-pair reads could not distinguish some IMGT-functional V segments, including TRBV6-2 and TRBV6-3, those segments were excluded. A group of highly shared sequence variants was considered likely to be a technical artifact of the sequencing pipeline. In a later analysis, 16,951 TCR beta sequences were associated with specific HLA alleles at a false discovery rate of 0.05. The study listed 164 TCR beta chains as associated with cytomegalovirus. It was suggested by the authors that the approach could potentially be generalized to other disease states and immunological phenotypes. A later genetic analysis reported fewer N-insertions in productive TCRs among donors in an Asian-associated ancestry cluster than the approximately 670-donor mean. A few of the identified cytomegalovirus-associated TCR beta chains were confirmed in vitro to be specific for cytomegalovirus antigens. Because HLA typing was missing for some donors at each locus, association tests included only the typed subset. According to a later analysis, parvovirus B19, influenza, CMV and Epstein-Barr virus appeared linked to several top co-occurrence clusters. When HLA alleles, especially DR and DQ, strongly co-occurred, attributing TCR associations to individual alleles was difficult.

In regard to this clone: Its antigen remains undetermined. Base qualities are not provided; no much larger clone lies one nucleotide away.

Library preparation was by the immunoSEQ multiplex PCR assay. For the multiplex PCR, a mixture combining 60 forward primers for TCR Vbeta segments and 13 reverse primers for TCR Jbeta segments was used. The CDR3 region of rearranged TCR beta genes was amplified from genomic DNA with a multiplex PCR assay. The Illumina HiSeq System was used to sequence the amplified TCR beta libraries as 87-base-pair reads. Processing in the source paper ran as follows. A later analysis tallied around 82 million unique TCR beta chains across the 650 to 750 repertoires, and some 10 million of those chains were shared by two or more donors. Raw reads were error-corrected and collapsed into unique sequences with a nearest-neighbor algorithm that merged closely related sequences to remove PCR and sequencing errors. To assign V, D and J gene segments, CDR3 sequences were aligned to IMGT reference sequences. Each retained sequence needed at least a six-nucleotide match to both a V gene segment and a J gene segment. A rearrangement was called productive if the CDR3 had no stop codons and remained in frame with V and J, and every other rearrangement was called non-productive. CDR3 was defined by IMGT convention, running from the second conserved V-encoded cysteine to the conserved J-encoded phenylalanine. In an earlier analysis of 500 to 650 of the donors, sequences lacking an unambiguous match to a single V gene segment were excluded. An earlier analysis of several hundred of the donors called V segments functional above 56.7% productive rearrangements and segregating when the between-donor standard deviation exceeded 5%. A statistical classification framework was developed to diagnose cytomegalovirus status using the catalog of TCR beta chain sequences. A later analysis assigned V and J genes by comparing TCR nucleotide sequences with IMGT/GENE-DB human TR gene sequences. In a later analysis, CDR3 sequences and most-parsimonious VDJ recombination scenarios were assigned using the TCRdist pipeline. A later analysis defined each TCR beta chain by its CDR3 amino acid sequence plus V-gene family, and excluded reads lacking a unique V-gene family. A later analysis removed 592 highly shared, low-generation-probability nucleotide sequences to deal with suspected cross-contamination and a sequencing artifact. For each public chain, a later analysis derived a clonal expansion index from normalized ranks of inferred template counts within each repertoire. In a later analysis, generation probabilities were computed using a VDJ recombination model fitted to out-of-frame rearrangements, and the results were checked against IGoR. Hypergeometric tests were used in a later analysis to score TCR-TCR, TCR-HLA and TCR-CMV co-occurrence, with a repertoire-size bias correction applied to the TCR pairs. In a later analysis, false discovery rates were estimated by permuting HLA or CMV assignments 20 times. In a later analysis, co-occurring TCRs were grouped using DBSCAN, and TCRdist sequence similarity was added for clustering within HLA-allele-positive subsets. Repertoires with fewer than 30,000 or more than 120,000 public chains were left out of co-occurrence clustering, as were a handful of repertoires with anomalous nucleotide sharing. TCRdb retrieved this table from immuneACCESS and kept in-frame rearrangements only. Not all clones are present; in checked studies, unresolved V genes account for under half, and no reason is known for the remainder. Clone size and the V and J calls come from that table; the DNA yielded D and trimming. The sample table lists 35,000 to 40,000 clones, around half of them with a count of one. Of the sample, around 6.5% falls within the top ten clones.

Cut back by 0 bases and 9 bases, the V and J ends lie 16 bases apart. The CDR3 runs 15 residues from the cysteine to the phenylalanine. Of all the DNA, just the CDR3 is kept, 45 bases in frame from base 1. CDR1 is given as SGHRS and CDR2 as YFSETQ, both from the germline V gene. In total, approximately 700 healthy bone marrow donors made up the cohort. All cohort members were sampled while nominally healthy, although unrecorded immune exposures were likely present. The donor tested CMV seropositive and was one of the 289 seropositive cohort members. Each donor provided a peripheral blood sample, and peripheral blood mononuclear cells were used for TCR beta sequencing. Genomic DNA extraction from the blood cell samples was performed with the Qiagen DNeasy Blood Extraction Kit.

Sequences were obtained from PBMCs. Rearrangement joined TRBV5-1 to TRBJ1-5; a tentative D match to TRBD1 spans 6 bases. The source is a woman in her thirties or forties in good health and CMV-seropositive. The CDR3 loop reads CASSLEAGDIWPQHF. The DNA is TGCGCCAGCAGCTTGGAGGCAGGGGACATTTGGCCCCAGCATTTT.